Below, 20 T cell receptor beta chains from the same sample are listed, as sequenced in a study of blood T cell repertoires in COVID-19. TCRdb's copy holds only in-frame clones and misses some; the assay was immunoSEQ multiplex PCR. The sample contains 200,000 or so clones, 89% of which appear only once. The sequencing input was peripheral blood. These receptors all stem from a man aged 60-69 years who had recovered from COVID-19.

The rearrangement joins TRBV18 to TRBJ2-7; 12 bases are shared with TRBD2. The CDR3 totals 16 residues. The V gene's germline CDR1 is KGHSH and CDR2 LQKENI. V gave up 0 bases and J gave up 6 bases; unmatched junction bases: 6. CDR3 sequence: CASSPPSSGRAGEQYF. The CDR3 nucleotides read TGTGCCAGCTCACCACCTTCTAGCGGGAGGGCGGGCGAGCAGTACTTC.

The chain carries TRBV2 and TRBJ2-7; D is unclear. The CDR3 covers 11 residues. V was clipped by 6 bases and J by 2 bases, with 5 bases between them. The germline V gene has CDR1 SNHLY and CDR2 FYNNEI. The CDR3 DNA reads TGTGCCAGCAGCATAGCCTACGAGCAGTACTTC. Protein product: CASSIAYEQYF. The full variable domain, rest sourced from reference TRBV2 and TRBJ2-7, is EPEVTQTPSHQVTQMGQEVILRCVPISNHLYFYWYRQILGQKVEFLVSFYNNEISEKSEIFDDQFSVERPDGSNFTLKIRSTKLEDSAMYFCASSIAYEQYFGPGTRLTVT.

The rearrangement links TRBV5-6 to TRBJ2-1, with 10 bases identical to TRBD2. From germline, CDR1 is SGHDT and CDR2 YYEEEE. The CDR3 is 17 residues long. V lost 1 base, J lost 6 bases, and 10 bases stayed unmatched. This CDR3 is CASSLLPAGGRGNEQFF. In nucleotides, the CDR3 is TGTGCCAGCAGCTTGCTCCCAGCGGGAGGGAGGGGCAATGAGCAGTTCTTC.

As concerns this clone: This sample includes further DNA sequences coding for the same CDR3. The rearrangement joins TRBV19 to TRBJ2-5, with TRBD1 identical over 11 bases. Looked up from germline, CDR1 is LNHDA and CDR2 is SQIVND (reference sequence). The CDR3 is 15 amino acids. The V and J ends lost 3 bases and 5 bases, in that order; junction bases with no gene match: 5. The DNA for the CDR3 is TGTGCCAGTAGTATCCGGACAGGGGGCGGTGAGACCCAGTACTTC. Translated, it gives CASSIRTGGGETQYF.

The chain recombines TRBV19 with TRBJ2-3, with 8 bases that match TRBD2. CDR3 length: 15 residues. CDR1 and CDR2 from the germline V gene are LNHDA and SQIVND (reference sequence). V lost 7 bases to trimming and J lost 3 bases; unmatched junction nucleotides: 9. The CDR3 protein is CASTPRTGGTDTQYF. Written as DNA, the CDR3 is TGTGCCAGTACCCCACGGACGGGGGGGACAGATACGCAGTATTTT. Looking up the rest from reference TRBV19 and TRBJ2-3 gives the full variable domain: DGGITQSPKYLFRKEGQNVTLSCEQNLNHDAMYWYRQDPGQGLRLIYYSQIVNDFQKGDIAEGYSVSREKKESFPLTVTSAQKNPTAFYLCASTPRTGGTDTQYFGPGTRLTVL.

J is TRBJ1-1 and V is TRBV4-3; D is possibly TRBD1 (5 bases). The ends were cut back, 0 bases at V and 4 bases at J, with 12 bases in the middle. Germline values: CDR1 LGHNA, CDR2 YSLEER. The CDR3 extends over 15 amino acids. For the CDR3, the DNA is TGCGCCAGCAGCCAAGAATGGCAGGGCGGCACTGAAGCTTTCTTT. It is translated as CASSQEWQGGTEAFF.

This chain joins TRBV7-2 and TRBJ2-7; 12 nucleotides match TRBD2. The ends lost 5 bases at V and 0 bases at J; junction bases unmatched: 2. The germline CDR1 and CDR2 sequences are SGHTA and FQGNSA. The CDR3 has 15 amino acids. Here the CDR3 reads CASSMTSGGSYEQYF. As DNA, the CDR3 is TGTGCCAGCAGCATGACTAGCGGGGGCTCCTACGAGCAGTACTTC.

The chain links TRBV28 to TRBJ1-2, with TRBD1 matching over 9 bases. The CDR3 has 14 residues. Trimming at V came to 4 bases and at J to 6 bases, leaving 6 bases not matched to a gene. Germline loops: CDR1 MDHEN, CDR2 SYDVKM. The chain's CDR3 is CASSSGDRVHGYTF. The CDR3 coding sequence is TGTGCCAGCAGTTCCGGGGACAGGGTTCATGGCTACACCTTC.

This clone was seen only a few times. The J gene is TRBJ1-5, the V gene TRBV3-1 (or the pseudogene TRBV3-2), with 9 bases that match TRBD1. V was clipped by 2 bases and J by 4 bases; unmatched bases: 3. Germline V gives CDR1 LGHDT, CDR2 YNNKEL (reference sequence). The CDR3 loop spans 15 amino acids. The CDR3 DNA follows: TGTGCCAGCAGCCAAACAGGGGGCGCAAATCAGCCCCAGCATTTT. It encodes CASSQTGGANQPQHF.

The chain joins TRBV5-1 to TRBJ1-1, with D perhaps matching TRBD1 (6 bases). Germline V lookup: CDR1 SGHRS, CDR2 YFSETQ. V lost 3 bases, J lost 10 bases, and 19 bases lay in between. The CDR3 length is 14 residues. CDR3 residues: CASSSLQEGGGAFF. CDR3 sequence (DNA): TGCGCCAGCAGCTCACTCCAGGAGGGGGGGGGAGCTTTCTTT.

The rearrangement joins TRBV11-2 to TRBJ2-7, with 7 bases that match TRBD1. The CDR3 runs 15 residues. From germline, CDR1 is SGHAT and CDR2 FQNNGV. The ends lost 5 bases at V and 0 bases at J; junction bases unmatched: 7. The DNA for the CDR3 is TGTGCCAGCAGCAACCGGGACAGCGACTCCTACGAGCAGTACTTC. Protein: CASSNRDSDSYEQYF. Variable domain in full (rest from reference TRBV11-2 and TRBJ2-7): EAGVAQSPRYKIIEKRQSVAFWCNPISGHATLYWYQQILGQGPKLLIQFQNNGVVDDSQLPKDRFSAERLKGVDSTLKIQPAKLEDSAVYLCASSNRDSDSYEQYFGPGTRLTVT.

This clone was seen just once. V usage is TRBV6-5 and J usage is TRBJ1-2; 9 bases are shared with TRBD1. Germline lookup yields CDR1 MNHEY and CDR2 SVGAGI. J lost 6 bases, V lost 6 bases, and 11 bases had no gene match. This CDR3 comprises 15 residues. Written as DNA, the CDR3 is TGTGCCAGCAGGCAACAGGGGGCCGTTGGGGATGGCTACACCTTC. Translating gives CASRQQGAVGDGYTF.

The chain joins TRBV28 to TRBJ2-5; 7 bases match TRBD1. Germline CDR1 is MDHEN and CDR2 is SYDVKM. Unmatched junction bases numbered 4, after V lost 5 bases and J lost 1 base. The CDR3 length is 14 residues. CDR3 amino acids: CASSLGDSQETQYF. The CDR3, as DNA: TGTGCCAGCAGTCTAGGGGACAGCCAAGAGACCCAGTACTTC.

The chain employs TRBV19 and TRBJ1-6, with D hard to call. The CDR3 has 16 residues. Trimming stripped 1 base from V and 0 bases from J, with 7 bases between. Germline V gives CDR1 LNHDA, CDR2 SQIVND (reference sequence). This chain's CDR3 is CASSIGSSSYNSPLHF. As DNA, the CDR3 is TGTGCCAGTAGTATAGGAAGTAGCTCCTATAATTCACCCCTCCACTTT.

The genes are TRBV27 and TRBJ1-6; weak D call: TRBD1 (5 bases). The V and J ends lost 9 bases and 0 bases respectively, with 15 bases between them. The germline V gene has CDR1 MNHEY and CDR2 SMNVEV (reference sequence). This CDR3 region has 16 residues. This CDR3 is CASSLQGSSYNSPLHF. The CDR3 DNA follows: TGTGCCAGTAGTCTTCAGGGAAGCTCCTATAATTCACCCCTCCACTTT.

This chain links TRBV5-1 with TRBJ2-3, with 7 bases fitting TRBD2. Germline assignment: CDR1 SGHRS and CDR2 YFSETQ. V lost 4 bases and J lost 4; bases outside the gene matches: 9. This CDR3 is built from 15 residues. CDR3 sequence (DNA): TGCGCCAGCAGCCCCCTCGGGGGGTTAGCAGATACGCAGTATTTT. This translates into CASSPLGGLADTQYF.

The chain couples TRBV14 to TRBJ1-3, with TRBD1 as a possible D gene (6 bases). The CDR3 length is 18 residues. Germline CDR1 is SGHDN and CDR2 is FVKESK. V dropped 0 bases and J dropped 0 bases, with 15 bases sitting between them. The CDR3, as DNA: TGTGCCAGCAGCCAAGATCACACAGGGTTTAGCTCTGGAAACACCATATATTTT. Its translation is CASSQDHTGFSSGNTIYF.

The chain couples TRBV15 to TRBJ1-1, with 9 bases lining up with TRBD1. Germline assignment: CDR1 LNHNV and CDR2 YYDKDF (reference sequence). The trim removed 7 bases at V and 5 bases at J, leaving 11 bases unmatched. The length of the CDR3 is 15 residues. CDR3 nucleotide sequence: TGTGCCACCACCCCGAACAGGGGGCGCGGAACTGAAGCTTTCTTT. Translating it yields CATTPNRGRGTEAFF.

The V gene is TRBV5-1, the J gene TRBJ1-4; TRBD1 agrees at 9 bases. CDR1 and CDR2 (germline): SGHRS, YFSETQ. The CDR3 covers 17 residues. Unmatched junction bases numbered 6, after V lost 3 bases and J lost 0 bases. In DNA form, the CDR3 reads TGCGCCAGCAGCTCGGGACAGGGAGTTGCAACTAATGAAAAACTGTTTTTT. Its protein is CASSSGQGVATNEKLFF.

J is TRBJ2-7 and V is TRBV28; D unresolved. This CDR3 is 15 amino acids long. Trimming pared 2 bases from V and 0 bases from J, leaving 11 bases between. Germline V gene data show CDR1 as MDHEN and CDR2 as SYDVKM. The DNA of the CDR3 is TGTGCCAGCAGTTTAGGGCAGTCCAGCTCCTACGAGCAGTACTTC. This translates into CASSLGQSSSYEQYF.